This entry features one T cell receptor beta chain sequence. Its antigen remains unidentified. The V gene's germline CDR1 is SGHKS and CDR2 YYEKEE (reference sequence). The V segment lost 5 bases and the J segment 8 bases; nucleotides outside the gene matches: 9. There are 13 residues in the CDR3. The source of the sample is a study of Ad26.COV2.S vaccination and SARS-CoV-2 variants. Across the whole study: Once, or twice with 56 days between doses, Ad26.COV2.S was given intramuscularly.

Study-level results: Spike-specific responses of CD8+ and CD4+ T cells were reported to display substantial breadth after vaccination. Individuals receiving vaccine had higher spike-specific TCR breadth than placebo recipients did. Similar non-spike TCR breadth was observed in recipients of vaccine and of placebo.

Sample treatment: roughly 20 received Ad26.COV2.S at low or high dose, single or two shots; roughly 5 received placebo; per-sample allocation not given. At day 63 after the first vaccine or placebo injection, samples were drawn. Using immunoSEQ multiplex PCR, the repertoire was profiled, and TCRdb retains in-frame clones only, with some absent. The sample has 300,000 to 400,000 clones; around 90% are singletons. This receptor was identified in a person aged 18-60 years who received the Ad26.COV2.S COVID-19 vaccine or a placebo. The sequences come from peripheral blood, collected in a trial of Ad26.COV2.S vaccine versus placebo. The chain employs TRBV5-5 and TRBJ1-2; 7 bases fit TRBD1. DNA of the CDR3: TGTGCCAGCAGAACTGGGACAGAAAGAGGCTACACCTTC. It codes for CASRTGTERGYTF.